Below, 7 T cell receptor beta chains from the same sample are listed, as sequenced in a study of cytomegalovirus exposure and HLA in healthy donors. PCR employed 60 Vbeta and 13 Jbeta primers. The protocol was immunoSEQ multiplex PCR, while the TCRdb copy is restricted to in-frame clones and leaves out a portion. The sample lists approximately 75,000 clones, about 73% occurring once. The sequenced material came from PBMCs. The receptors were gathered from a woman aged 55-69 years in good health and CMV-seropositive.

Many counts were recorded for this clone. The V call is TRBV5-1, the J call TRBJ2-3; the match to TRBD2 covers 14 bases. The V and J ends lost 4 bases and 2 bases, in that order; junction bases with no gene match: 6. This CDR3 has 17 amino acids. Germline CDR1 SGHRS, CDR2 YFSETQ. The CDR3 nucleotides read TGCGCCAGCAGCCCGCGGACTAGCGGGGGGCACACAGATACGCAGTATTTT. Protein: CASSPRTSGGHTDTQYF.

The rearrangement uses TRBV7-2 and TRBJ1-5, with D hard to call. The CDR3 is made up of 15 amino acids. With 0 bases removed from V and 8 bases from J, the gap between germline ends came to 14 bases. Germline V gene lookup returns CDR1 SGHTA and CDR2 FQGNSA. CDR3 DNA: TGTGCCAGCAGCTTAGCTGCCGGGGTACGAGAGCCCCAGCATTTT. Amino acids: CASSLAAGVREPQHF.

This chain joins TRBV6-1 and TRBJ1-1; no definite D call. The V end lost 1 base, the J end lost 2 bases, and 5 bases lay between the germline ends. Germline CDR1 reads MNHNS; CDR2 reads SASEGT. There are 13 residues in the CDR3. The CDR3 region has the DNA TGTGCCAGCAGTGAAGGGAGAAACACTGAAGCTTTCTTT. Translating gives CASSEGRNTEAFF.

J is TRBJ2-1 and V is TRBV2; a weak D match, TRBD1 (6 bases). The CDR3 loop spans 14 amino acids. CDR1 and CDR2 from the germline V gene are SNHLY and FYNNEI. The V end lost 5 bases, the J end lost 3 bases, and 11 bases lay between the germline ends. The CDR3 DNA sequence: TGTGCCAGCAGTATGCGAGGGGGCTACAATGAGCAGTTCTTC. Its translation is CASSMRGGYNEQFF.

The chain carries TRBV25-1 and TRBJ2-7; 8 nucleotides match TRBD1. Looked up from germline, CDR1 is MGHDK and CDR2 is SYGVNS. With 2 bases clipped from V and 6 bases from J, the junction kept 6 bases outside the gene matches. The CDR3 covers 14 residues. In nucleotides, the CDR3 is TGTGCCAGCAGTGAACCGGGGACAGGCGGCGAGCAGTACTTC. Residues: CASSEPGTGGEQYF.

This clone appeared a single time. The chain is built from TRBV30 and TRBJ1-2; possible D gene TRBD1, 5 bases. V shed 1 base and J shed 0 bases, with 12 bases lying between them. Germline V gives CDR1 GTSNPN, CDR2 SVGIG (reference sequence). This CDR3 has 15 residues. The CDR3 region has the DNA TGTGCCTGGAGTGAGGTGGGGCCGTCTAACTATGGCTACACCTTC. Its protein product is CAWSEVGPSNYGYTF.

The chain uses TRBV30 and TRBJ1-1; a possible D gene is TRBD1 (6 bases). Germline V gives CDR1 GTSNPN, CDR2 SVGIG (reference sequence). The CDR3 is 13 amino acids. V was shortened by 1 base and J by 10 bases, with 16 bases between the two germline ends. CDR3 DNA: TGTGCCTGGAGTGGGAGGAACAGGGTAGGAGCTTTCTTT. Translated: CAWSGRNRVGAFF.